The 7 T cell receptor beta chains listed next were all sequenced from one sample in a study of blood T cell repertoires in COVID-19. Assay used: immunoSEQ multiplex PCR; TCRdb lists only in-frame clones, some missing. Of about 520,000 clones listed, around 85% are singletons. Material: peripheral blood. These receptors all come from a human donor in a cohort sampled during active COVID-19.

The chain joins TRBV18 to TRBJ1-2; tentative D call: TRBD1 (5 bases). The CDR3 has 15 residues. Germline-derived CDR1 and CDR2 are KGHSH and LQKENI. With 0 bases removed from V and 6 bases from J, the gap between germline ends came to 14 bases. CDR3 sequence: CASSPPTVRSHGYTF. The DNA for the CDR3 is TGTGCCAGCTCACCACCGACAGTACGATCTCATGGCTACACCTTC.

V gene TRBV7-2 combines with J gene TRBJ1-2; 7 bases match TRBD1. The CDR3 is made up of 14 amino acids. Germline trimming cut 6 bases from V and 2 bases from J; bases unmatched to any gene: 6. Germline V gene lookup returns CDR1 SGHTA and CDR2 FQGNSA. The CDR3 sequence is CASRPGQTNYGYTF. Here the CDR3 DNA reads TGTGCCAGCAGGCCGGGACAGACCAACTATGGCTACACCTTC.

The J gene is TRBJ2-3, the V gene TRBV5-6; TRBD2 agrees at 14 bases. V gave up 4 bases and J gave up 12 bases; unmatched junction bases: 7. The germline gives CDR1 SGHDT, CDR2 YYEEEE. CDR3 length equals 14 residues. CDR3 in DNA: TGTGCCAGCAGCCTCGAAGGGACTAGCGGGAGTCAGTATTTT. This sequence encodes CASSLEGTSGSQYF.

This clone was recorded once. The CDR3 spells CASSYDRGGYNNQPQHF. In nucleotides, the CDR3 is TGTGCCAGCAGTTATGACCGGGGGGGATATAACAATCAGCCCCAGCATTTT. The chain employs TRBV28 and TRBJ1-5; D perhaps matches TRBD1 (5 bases). V lost 4 bases and J lost 3, with 19 bases in between. Germline V gene sequence: CDR1 MDHEN, CDR2 SYDVKM. This CDR3 has 17 amino acids.

The chain joins TRBV28 to TRBJ2-1, with TRBD2 identical over 14 bases. The CDR3 consists of 17 residues. The germline V gene has CDR1 MDHEN and CDR2 SYDVKM. Losses at the gene ends were 3 bases for V and 5 bases for J; bases not matched to a gene: 6. CDR3 sequence: CASSLGTSGSIHNEQFF. The DNA of the CDR3 is TGTGCCAGCAGTTTGGGGACTAGCGGGAGTATCCACAATGAGCAGTTCTTC.

This chain uses TRBV3-1 (or the pseudogene TRBV3-2) with TRBJ2-1; 11 bases map to TRBD2. V lost 6 bases to trimming and J lost 5 bases; unmatched junction nucleotides: 6. This CDR3 contains 15 residues. Germline CDR1 reads LGHDT; CDR2 reads YNNKEL (reference sequence). Here the CDR3 reads CASRRAGLADNEQFF. As DNA, the CDR3 is TGTGCCAGCAGACGTGCGGGACTAGCGGACAATGAGCAGTTCTTC.

J is TRBJ2-1 and V is TRBV28; TRBD2 matches at 7 bases. V was clipped by 4 bases and J by 5 bases; unmatched bases: 14. Germline V gives CDR1 MDHEN, CDR2 SYDVKM. The CDR3 has 17 amino acids. CDR3 sequence reads: CASSWGVGLRKNNEQFF. Written as DNA, the CDR3 is TGTGCCAGCAGTTGGGGGGTGGGACTACGGAAAAACAATGAGCAGTTCTTC. The full variable domain, with the rest looked up from reference TRBV28 and TRBJ2-1, is DVKVTQSSRYLVKRTGEKVFLECVQDMDHENMFWYRQDPGLGLRLIYFSYDVKMKEKGDIPEGYSVSREKKERFSLILESASTNQTSMYLCASSWGVGLRKNNEQFFGPGTRLTVL.